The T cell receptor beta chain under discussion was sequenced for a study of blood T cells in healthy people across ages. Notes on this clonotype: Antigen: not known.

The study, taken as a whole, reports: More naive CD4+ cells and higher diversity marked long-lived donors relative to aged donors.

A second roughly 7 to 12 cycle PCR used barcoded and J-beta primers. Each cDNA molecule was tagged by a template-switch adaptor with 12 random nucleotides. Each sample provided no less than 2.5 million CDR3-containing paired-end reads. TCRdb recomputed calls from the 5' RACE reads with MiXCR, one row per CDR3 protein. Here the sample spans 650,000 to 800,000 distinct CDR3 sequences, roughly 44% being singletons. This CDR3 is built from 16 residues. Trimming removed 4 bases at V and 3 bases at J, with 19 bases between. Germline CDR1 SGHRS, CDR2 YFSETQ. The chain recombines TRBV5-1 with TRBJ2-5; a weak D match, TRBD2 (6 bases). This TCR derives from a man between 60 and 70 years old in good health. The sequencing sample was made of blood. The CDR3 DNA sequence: TGCGCCAGCAGCCTCGGCCTCCACCGGGGGAAAGAGACCCAGTACTTC. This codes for CASSLGLHRGKETQYF.